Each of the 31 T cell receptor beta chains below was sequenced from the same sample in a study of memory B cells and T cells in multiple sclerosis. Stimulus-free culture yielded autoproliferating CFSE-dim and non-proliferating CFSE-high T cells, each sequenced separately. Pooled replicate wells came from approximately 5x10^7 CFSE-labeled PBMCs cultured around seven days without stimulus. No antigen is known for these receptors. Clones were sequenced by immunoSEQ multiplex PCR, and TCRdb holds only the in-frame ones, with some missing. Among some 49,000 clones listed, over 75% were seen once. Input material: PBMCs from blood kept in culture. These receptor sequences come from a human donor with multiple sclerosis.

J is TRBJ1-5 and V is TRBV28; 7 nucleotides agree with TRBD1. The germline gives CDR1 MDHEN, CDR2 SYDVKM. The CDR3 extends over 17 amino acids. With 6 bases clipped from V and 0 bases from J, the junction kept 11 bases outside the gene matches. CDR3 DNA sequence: TGTGCCAGCAGCTTTAAGGGACAGCCATATAGCAATCAGCCCCAGCATTTT. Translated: CASSFKGQPYSNQPQHF.

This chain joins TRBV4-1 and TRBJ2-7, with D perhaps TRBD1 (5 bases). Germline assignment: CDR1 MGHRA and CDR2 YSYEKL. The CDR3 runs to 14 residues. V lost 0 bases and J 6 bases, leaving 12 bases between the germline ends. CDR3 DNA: TGCGCCAGCAGCCAAGATGTTGGGGCGACCGAGCAGTACTTC. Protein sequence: CASSQDVGATEQYF.

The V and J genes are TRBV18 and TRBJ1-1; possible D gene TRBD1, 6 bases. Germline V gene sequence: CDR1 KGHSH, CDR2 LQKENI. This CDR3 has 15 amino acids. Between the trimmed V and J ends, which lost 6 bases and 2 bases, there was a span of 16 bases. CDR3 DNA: TGTGCCAGCTCCCCGAGGGGGGACACCAACACTGAAGCTTTCTTT. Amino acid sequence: CASSPRGDTNTEAFF.

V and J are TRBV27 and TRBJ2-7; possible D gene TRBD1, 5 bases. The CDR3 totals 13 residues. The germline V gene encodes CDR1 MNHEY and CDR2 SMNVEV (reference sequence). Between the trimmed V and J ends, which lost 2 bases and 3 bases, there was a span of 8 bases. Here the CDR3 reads CASSLRQGYEQYF. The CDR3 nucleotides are TGTGCCAGCAGTTTACGGCAGGGCTACGAGCAGTACTTC.

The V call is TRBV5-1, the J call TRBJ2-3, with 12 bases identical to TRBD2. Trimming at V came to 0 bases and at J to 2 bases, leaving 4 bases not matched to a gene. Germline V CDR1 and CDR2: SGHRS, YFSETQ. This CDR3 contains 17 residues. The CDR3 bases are TGCGCCAGCAGCTTGGGGCTAGCGGGGGGGCCCACAGATACGCAGTATTTT. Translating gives CASSLGLAGGPTDTQYF.

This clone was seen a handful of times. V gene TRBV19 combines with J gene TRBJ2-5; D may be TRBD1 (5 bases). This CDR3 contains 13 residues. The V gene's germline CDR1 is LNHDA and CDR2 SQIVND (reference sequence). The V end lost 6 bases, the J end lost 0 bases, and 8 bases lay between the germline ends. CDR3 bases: TGTGCCAGTAGCCCGGACAACCAAGAGACCCAGTACTTC. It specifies CASSPDNQETQYF.

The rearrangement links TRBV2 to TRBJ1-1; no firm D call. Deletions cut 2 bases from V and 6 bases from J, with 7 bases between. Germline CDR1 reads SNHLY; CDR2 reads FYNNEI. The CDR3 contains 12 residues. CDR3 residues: CASSENSPEAFF. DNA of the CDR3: TGTGCCAGCAGTGAAAACAGTCCTGAAGCTTTCTTT.

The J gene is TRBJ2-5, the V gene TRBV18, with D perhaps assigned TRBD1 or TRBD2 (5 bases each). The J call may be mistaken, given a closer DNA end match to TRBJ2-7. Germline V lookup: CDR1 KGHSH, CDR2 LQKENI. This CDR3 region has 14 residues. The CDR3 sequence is CASSLGRFSYEQYF. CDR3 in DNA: TGTGCCAGCTCATTGGGACGGTTCTCCTACGAGCAGTACTTC.

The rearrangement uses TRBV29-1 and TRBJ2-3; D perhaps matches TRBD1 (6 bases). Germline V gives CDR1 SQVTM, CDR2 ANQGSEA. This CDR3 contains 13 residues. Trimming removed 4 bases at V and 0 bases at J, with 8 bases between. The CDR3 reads CSVGQGSTDTQYF. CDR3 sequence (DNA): TGCAGCGTTGGGCAGGGGAGCACAGATACGCAGTATTTT.

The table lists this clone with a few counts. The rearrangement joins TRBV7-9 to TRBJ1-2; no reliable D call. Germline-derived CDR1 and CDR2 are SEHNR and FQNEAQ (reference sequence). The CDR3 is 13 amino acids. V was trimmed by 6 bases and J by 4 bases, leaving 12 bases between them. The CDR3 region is CASSSYTGYGYTF. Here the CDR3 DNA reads TGTGCCAGCAGTTCTTACACGGGCTATGGCTACACCTTC. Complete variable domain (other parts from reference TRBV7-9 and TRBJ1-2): DTGVSQNPRHKITKRGQNVTFRCDPISEHNRLYWYRQTLGQGPEFLTYFQNEAQLEKSRLLSDRFSAERPKGSFSTLEIQRTEQGDSAMYLCASSSYTGYGYTFGSGTRLTVV.

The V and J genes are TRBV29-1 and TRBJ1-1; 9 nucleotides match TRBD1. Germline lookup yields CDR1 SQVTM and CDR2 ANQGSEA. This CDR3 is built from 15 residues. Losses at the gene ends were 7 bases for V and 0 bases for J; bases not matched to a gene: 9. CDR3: CSATDRGMVNTEAFF. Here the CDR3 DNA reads TGCAGCGCCACGGACAGGGGAATGGTGAACACTGAAGCTTTCTTT.

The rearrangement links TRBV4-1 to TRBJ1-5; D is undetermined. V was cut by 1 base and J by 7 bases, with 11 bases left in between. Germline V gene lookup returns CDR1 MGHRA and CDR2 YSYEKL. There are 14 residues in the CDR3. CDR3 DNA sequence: TGCGCCAGCAGCCAAGTCCCCTGGGAGCAGCCCCAGCATTTT. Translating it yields CASSQVPWEQPQHF.

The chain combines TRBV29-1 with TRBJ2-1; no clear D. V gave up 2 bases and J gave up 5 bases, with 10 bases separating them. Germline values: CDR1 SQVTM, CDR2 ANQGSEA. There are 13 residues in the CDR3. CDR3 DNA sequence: TGCAGCGTTGAATCAGTAGGGAACAATGAGCAGTTCTTC. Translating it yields CSVESVGNNEQFF.

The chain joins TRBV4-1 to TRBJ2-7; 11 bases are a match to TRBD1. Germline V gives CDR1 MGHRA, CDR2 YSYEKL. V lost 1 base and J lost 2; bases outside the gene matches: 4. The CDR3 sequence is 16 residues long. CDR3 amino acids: CASSQAPGQGAYEQYF. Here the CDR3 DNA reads TGCGCCAGCAGCCAAGCCCCGGGACAGGGGGCCTACGAGCAGTACTTC.

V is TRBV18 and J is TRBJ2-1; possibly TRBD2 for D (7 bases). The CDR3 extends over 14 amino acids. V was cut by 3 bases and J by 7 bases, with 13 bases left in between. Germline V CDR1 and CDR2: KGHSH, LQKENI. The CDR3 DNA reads TGTGCCAGCTCACCGAGGGGGGGAAAGAATGAGCAGTTCTTC. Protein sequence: CASSPRGGKNEQFF. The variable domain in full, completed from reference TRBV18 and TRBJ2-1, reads NAGVMQNPRHLVRRRGQEARLRCSPMKGHSHVYWYRQLPEEGLKFMVYLQKENIIDESGMPKERFSAEFPKEGPSILRIQQVVRGDSAAYFCASSPRGGKNEQFFGPGTRLTVL.

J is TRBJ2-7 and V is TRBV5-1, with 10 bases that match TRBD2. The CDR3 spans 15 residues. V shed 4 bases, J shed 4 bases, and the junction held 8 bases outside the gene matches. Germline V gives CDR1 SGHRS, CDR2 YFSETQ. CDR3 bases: TGCGCCAGCAGCGCACCGGGACTAGCGTGGTACGAGCAGTACTTC. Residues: CASSAPGLAWYEQYF.

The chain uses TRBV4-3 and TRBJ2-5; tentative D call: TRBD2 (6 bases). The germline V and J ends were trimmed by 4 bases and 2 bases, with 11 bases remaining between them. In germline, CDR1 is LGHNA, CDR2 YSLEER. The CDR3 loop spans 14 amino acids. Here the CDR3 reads CASSPGGFQETQYF. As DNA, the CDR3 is TGCGCCAGCAGCCCTGGGGGGTTTCAAGAGACCCAGTACTTC.

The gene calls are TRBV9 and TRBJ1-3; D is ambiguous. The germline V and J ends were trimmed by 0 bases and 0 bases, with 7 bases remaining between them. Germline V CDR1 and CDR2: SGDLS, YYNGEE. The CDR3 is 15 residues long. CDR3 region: CASSVVGSSGNTIYF. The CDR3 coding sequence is TGTGCCAGCAGCGTAGTAGGAAGCTCTGGAAACACCATATATTTT.

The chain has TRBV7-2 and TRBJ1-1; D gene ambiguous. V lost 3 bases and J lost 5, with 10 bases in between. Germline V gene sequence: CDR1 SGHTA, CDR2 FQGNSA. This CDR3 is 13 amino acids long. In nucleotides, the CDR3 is TGTGCCAGCAGCTTGAGGATGAGAACTGAAGCTTTCTTT. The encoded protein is CASSLRMRTEAFF. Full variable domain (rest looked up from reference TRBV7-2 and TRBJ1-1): GAGVSQSPSNKVTEKGKDVELRCDPISGHTALYWYRQSLGQGLEFLIYFQGNSAPDKSGLPSDRFSAERTGGSVSTLTIQRTQQEDSAVYLCASSLRMRTEAFFGQGTRLTVV.

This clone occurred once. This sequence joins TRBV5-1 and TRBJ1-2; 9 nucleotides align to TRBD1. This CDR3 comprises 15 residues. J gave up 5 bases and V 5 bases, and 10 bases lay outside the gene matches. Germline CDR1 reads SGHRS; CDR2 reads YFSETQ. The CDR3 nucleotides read TGCGCCAGCAGGAAGGTACAGGGGGCGGAATATGGCTACACCTTC. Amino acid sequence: CASRKVQGAEYGYTF.

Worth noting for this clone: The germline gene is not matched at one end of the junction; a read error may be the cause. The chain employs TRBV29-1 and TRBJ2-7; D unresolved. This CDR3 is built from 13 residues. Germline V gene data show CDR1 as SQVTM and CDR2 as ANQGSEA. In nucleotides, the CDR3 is TGCAGCGTCGAAGACTCGACTGGATACGAGCAGTACTTC. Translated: CSVEDSTGYEQYF.

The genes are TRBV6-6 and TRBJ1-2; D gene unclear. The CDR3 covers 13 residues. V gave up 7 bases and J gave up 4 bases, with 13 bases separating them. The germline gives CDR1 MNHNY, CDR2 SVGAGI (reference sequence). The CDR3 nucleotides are TGTGCCAGCATGGAGGGAAGGAGCTATGGCTACACCTTC. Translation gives CASMEGRSYGYTF.

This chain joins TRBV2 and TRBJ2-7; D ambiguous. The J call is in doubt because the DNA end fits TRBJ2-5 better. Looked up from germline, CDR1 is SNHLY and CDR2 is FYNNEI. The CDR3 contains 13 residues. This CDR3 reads CASSELMVETQYF. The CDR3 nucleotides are TGTGCCAGCAGTGAGCTTATGGTGGAGACCCAGTACTTC.

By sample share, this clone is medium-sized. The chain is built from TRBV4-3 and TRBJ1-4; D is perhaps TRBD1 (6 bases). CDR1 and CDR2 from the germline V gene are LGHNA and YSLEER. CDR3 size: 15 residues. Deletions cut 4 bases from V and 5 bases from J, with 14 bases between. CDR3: CASSPRDTRNEKLFF. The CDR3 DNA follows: TGCGCCAGCAGCCCCAGGGACACGAGGAATGAAAAACTGTTTTTT.

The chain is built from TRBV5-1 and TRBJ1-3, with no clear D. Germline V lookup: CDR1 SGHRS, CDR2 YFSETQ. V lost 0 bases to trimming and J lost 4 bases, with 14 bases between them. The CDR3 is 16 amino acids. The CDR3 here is CASSLVTTEPGNTIYF. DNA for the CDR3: TGCGCCAGCAGCTTGGTGACGACGGAGCCAGGAAACACCATATATTTT.

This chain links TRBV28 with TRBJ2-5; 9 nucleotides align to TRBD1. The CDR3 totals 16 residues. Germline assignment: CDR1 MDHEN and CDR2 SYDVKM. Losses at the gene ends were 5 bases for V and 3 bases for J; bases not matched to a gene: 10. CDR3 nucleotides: TGTGCCAGCAGTCCCTCCGGACAGGGGCAAAAAGAGACCCAGTACTTC. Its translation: CASSPSGQGQKETQYF.

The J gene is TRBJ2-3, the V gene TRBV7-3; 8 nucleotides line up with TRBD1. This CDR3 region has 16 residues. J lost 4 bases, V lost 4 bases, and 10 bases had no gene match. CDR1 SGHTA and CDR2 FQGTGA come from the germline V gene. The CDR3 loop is CASSSNGQGAADTQYF. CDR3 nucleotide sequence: TGTGCCAGCAGCTCGAATGGACAGGGTGCTGCAGATACGCAGTATTTT.

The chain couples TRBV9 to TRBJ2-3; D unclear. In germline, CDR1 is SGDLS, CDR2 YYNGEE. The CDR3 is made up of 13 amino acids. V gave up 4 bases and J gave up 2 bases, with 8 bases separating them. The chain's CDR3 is CASSPGYTDTQYF. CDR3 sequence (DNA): TGTGCCAGCAGCCCAGGCTACACAGATACGCAGTATTTT.

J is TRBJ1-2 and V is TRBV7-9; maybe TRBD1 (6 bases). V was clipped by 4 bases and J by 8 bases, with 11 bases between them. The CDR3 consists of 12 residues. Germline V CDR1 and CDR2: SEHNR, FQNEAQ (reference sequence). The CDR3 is CASSSQGFGYTF. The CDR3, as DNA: TGTGCCAGCAGCTCACAGGGCTTCGGCTACACCTTC.

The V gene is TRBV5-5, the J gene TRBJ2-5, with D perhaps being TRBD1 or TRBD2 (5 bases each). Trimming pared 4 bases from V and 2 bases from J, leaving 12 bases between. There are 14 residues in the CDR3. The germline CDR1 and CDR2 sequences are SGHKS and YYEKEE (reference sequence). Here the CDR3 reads CASSRGRIQETQYF. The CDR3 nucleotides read TGTGCCAGCAGCAGGGGACGGATTCAAGAGACCCAGTACTTC. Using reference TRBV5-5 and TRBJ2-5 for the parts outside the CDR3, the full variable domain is DAGVTQSPTHLIKTRGQQVTLRCSPISGHKSVSWYQQVLGQGPQFIFQYYEKEERGRGNFPDRFSARQFPNYSSELNVNALLLGDSALYLCASSRGRIQETQYFGPGTRLLVL.

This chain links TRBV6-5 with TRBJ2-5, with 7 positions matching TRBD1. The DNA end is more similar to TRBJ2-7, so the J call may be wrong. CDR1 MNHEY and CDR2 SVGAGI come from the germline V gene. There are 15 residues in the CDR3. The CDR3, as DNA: TGTGCCAGCAGTCCCGCAGGGGGAAGGGACTACGAGCAGTACTTC. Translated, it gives CASSPAGGRDYEQYF.